The 30 T cell receptor beta chains in this list originate from one sample, sequenced in a study of cytomegalovirus exposure and HLA in healthy donors. It was with 60 Vbeta and 13 Jbeta primers that the PCR ran. The assay was immunoSEQ multiplex PCR, and TCRdb's table has in-frame clones only and misses some. The table lists approximately 110,000 clones. The material sequenced was PBMCs. These receptors were obtained from a man aged 35 to 55 in good health and CMV-seronegative.

Turning to this clone: This sample also contains other DNA sequences that code for the same CDR3. The V gene is TRBV9, the J gene TRBJ1-5; 9 bases are shared with TRBD1. This CDR3 comprises 15 residues. The ends lost 0 bases at V and 5 bases at J; junction bases unmatched: 3. Germline CDR1 reads SGDLS; CDR2 reads YYNGEE. The CDR3, as DNA: TGTGCCAGCAGCGTAGGAACAGGGGGCGATCAGCCCCAGCATTTT. Its protein is CASSVGTGGDQPQHF.

The rearrangement joins TRBV28 to TRBJ1-1; D not resolved. Germline V gene sequence: CDR1 MDHEN, CDR2 SYDVKM. The germline V and J ends were trimmed by 1 base and 1 base, with 13 bases remaining between them. This CDR3 is built from 16 residues. The CDR3 here is CASSLSNSGGNTEAFF. DNA of the CDR3: TGTGCCAGCAGTTTATCGAACAGTGGAGGGAACACTGAAGCTTTCTTT.

The chain carries TRBV28 and TRBJ2-5; TRBD2 is a possible D gene (7 bases). This CDR3 region has 15 residues. Germline V lookup: CDR1 MDHEN, CDR2 SYDVKM. V dropped 2 bases and J dropped 5 bases, with 15 bases sitting between them. The CDR3, as DNA: TGTGCCAGCAGTTTAACAGGGTGGGAGGGGGAGACCCAGTACTTC. Protein product: CASSLTGWEGETQYF.

The V gene is TRBV7-2, the J gene TRBJ1-1, with D maybe TRBD1 (6 bases). The CDR3 runs 16 residues. Germline V gives CDR1 SGHTA, CDR2 FQGNSA. V lost 5 bases, J lost 5 bases, and 21 bases lay in between. The CDR3, as DNA: TGTGCCAGCAGCCCACTTACCACTGGGGGCCTTACTGAAGCTTTCTTT. Its translation is CASSPLTTGGLTEAFF.

The chain carries TRBV10-3 and TRBJ2-2, with 7 bases that match TRBD2. The CDR3 is 17 residues long. In germline, CDR1 is ENHRY, CDR2 SYGVKD. Losses at the gene ends were 5 bases for V and 6 bases for J; bases not matched to a gene: 15. CDR3 DNA: TGTGCCATCAGTCCACCAACCCAGCGGGGCCACCCCGGGGAGCTGTTTTTT. Protein product: CAISPPTQRGHPGELFF.

The chain carries TRBV2 and TRBJ2-3, with TRBD2 matching over 9 bases. The germline CDR1 and CDR2 sequences are SNHLY and FYNNEI. Germline trimming cut 4 bases from V and 0 bases from J; bases unmatched to any gene: 8. This CDR3 is built from 17 residues. The CDR3 sequence: CASSVETSGWSTDTQYF. CDR3 coding DNA: TGTGCCAGCAGTGTAGAAACTAGCGGGTGGAGCACAGATACGCAGTATTTT.

This CDR3 is CASSQGQPYEQYF. CDR3 DNA: TGTGCCAGTAGCCAGGGACAGCCCTACGAGCAGTACTTC. The chain combines TRBV5-6 with TRBJ2-7; 7 nucleotides line up with TRBD1. CDR1 is SGHDT and CDR2 is YYEEEE in the germline V gene. V lost 8 bases and J lost 2; bases outside the gene matches: 7. The CDR3 totals 13 residues. Filled out from reference TRBV5-6 and TRBJ2-7, the complete variable domain reads DAGVTQSPTHLIKTRGQQVTLRCSPKSGHDTVSWYQQALGQGPQFIFQYYEEEERQRGNFPDRFSGHQFPNYSSELNVNALLLGDSALYLCASSQGQPYEQYFGPGTRLTVT.

The J gene is TRBJ2-3, the V gene TRBV7-3; 10 nucleotides line up with TRBD2. The CDR3 extends over 15 amino acids. Germline loops: CDR1 SGHTA, CDR2 FQGTGA. After removal of 1 base from V and 6 bases from J, the junction contained 4 bases not matched to a gene. CDR3 sequence (DNA): TGTGCCAGCAGCTTAAGGGGACTAGCGACGGATACGCAGTATTTT. Protein: CASSLRGLATDTQYF.

The chain joins TRBV7-9 to TRBJ1-3; 7 bases are a match to TRBD1. This CDR3 is 16 amino acids long. V lost 3 bases and J lost 3; bases outside the gene matches: 8. Germline V lookup: CDR1 SEHNR, CDR2 FQNEAQ (reference sequence). CDR3 region: CASSFSLGTDGNTIYF. In DNA, the CDR3 is TGTGCCAGCAGCTTTAGTTTAGGGACAGATGGAAACACCATATATTTT.

V gene TRBV5-4 combines with J gene TRBJ1-1; no clear D gene. Germline-derived CDR1 and CDR2 are SGHNT and YYREEE (reference sequence). Trimming took 6 bases from V and 0 from J, leaving 9 bases between them. This CDR3 has 13 residues. CDR3 in DNA: TGTGCCAGCAAAAGAGCCCTGAACACTGAAGCTTTCTTT. Translation gives CASKRALNTEAFF.

The chain is built from TRBV7-2 and TRBJ2-1; a weak D match, TRBD2 (6 bases). Deletions cut 4 bases from V and 4 bases from J, with 17 bases between. The CDR3 extends over 16 amino acids. CDR1 SGHTA and CDR2 FQGNSA come from the germline V gene. CDR3 loop: CASSSDRDLGYNEQFF. The CDR3 DNA reads as TGTGCCAGCAGCTCAGACCGGGACTTGGGGTACAATGAGCAGTTCTTC.

The chain combines TRBV10-3 with TRBJ1-1; 10 bases are shared with TRBD1. The CDR3 is 14 residues long. The germline V gene has CDR1 ENHRY and CDR2 SYGVKD. V shed 9 bases and J 6 bases; nucleotides not matched to a gene: 10. CDR3 nucleotides: TGTGCCATTCAGCCGGGACAGGGGACTTCTGAAGCTTTCTTT. Protein product: CAIQPGQGTSEAFF.

The rearrangement links TRBV27 to TRBJ2-1; 11 bases align to TRBD2. The germline gives CDR1 MNHEY, CDR2 SMNVEV (reference sequence). J lost 2 bases, V lost 5 bases, and 5 bases had no gene match. This CDR3 has 16 residues. The CDR3 protein is CASSILAGVPYNEQFF. CDR3 bases: TGTGCCAGCAGTATACTAGCGGGAGTCCCCTACAATGAGCAGTTCTTC.

Comment on this clone: This CDR3 is also generated by other DNA sequences in the sample. The V gene is TRBV5-6, the J gene TRBJ2-3; 12 bases line up with TRBD2. Germline assignment: CDR1 SGHDT and CDR2 YYEEEE. V shed 3 bases, J shed 8 bases, and the junction held 10 bases outside the gene matches. This CDR3 is 16 amino acids long. As DNA, the CDR3 is TGTGCCAGCAGCTCCCGGGCTAGCGGGAGGGAGGGTACGCAGTATTTT. Translation gives CASSSRASGREGTQYF. The full variable domain, in which reference TRBV5-6 and TRBJ2-3 provide the parts outside the CDR3, is DAGVTQSPTHLIKTRGQQVTLRCSPKSGHDTVSWYQQALGQGPQFIFQYYEEEERQRGNFPDRFSGHQFPNYSSELNVNALLLGDSALYLCASSSRASGREGTQYFGPGTRLTVL.

The chain links TRBV7-2 to TRBJ2-3; the match to TRBD2 covers 10 bases. The CDR3 loop spans 16 amino acids. Germline CDR1 is SGHTA and CDR2 is FQGNSA. The J segment lost 5 bases and the V segment lost 5 bases, leaving 10 bases of the junction unmatched. The CDR3 coding sequence is TGTGCCAGCAGCAGTACTAGCGGGGATCGAGGAGATACGCAGTATTTT. Its translation is CASSSTSGDRGDTQYF.

The chain is built from TRBV5-1 and TRBJ2-3; D may be TRBD2 (6 bases). The CDR3 runs 16 residues. V lost 0 bases, J lost 0 bases, and 11 bases lay in between. Germline V gives CDR1 SGHRS, CDR2 YFSETQ. CDR3 sequence reads: CASSLGRDSSTDTQYF. The CDR3 nucleotides are TGCGCCAGCAGCTTGGGTAGGGACTCTAGCACAGATACGCAGTATTTT.

The chain has TRBV11-2 and TRBJ2-7, with 7 bases lining up with TRBD2. In germline, CDR1 is SGHAT, CDR2 FQNNGV. CDR3 size: 15 residues. The ends lost 5 bases at V and 5 bases at J; junction bases unmatched: 12. CDR3 sequence (DNA): TGTGCCAGCAGCCCGCTGACACCCCGGGGGGACGAGCAGTACTTC. Amino acids: CASSPLTPRGDEQYF.

CDR3 in amino acids: CASSQASGVQETQYF. The CDR3 DNA follows: TGTGCCAGCAGCCAAGCTTCGGGGGTACAAGAGACCCAGTACTTC. The rearrangement joins TRBV4-2 to TRBJ2-5, with D perhaps TRBD2 (6 bases). The germline V and J ends were trimmed by 1 base and 2 bases, with 11 bases remaining between them. The CDR3 extends over 15 amino acids. The germline V gene encodes CDR1 LGHNA and CDR2 YNFKEQ.

The chain is built from TRBV27 and TRBJ1-1; 7 bases fit TRBD1. V dropped 6 bases and J dropped 1; count of bases not matched to a gene: 14. From germline, CDR1 is MNHEY and CDR2 SMNVEV (reference sequence). The CDR3 totals 17 residues. The CDR3 DNA is TGTGCCAGCAGGCCCCGGCGACAGGGCTTAAAGAACACTGAAGCTTTCTTT. This encodes CASRPRRQGLKNTEAFF.

The V call is TRBV7-2, the J call TRBJ2-7, with TRBD2 matching 8 bases. Per germline, CDR1 SGHTA and CDR2 FQGNSA. The CDR3 runs to 15 residues. Unmatched junction bases numbered 3, after V lost 1 base and J lost 1 base. This chain's CDR3 is CASSLDGTSSYEQYF. CDR3 DNA sequence: TGTGCCAGCAGCTTAGACGGGACTAGTTCCTACGAGCAGTACTTC.

This sequence joins TRBV13 and TRBJ2-1; 8 nucleotides align to TRBD1. The CDR3 length is 16 residues. Looked up from germline, CDR1 is PRHDT and CDR2 is FYEKMQ (reference sequence). V gave up 6 bases and J gave up 2 bases; unmatched junction bases: 9. The DNA for the CDR3 is TGTGCCAGCAGATCCGTACAGGGGGTTGCCTACAATGAGCAGTTCTTC. Its protein is CASRSVQGVAYNEQFF. The entire variable domain, with the rest obtained from reference TRBV13 and TRBJ2-1, is as follows: AAGVIQSPRHLIKEKRETATLKCYPIPRHDTVYWYQQGPGQDPQFLISFYEKMQSDKGSIPDRFSAQQFSDYHSELNMSSLELGDSALYFCASRSVQGVAYNEQFFGPGTRLTVL.

The chain is built from TRBV5-1 and TRBJ2-7; a weak D match, TRBD1 (6 bases). V gave up 0 bases and J gave up 1 base, with 14 bases separating them. Germline V gene data show CDR1 as SGHRS and CDR2 as YFSETQ. This CDR3 spans 16 amino acids. Written as DNA, the CDR3 is TGCGCCAGCAGCTTGGGACAGGAAATCTGGTCCTACGAGCAGTACTTC. This translates into CASSLGQEIWSYEQYF.

This chain uses TRBV25-1 with TRBJ1-2; TRBD1 is a possible D gene (6 bases). This CDR3 is built from 13 residues. Germline V gene data show CDR1 as MGHDK and CDR2 as SYGVNS. V lost 4 bases, J lost 5 bases, and 11 bases lay in between. The CDR3 protein is CASSVGQKYGYTF. The CDR3 nucleotides read TGTGCCAGCAGTGTTGGACAGAAGTATGGCTACACCTTC.

The J gene is TRBJ1-5, the V gene TRBV6-1, with 9 bases lining up with TRBD1. V lost 5 bases and J lost 7; bases outside the gene matches: 9. This CDR3 has 15 amino acids. Germline CDR1 MNHNS, CDR2 SASEGT. The DNA for the CDR3 is TGTGCCAGCAGTTGGGGACAGGGCTTGAAACAGCCCCAGCATTTT. It yields the protein CASSWGQGLKQPQHF.

CDR3 protein: CASSSPGQETQYF. The CDR3 DNA reads TGCGCCAGCAGCTCGCCGGGACAAGAGACCCAGTACTTC. V gene TRBV5-1 combines with J gene TRBJ2-5; maybe TRBD2 (5 bases). Germline V gene data show CDR1 as SGHRS and CDR2 as YFSETQ. The CDR3 spans 13 residues. V was clipped by 3 bases and J by 2 bases, with 8 bases between them.

The chain has TRBV6-6 and TRBJ1-1, with D possibly being TRBD1 (6 bases). Trimming pared 2 bases from V and 1 base from J, leaving 11 bases between. Looked up from germline, CDR1 is MNHNY and CDR2 is SVGAGI (reference sequence). The CDR3 runs to 15 residues. The CDR3 loop is CASSYPGQPNTEAFF. Written as DNA, the CDR3 is TGTGCCAGCAGTTACCCCGGACAGCCGAACACTGAAGCTTTCTTT.

The chain uses TRBV6-5 and TRBJ2-3; D is unresolved. The CDR3 has 14 residues. From germline, CDR1 is MNHEY and CDR2 SVGAGI. The V end lost 7 bases, the J end lost 0 bases, and 11 bases lay between the germline ends. This chain's CDR3 is CASTYSPSTDTQYF. In nucleotides, the CDR3 is TGTGCCAGCACCTATTCCCCCAGCACAGATACGCAGTATTTT.

This rearrangement joins TRBV11-2 to TRBJ2-2; the D gene is possibly TRBD2 (6 bases). The CDR3 length is 15 residues. Germline values: CDR1 SGHAT, CDR2 FQNNGV. V lost 0 bases to trimming and J lost 7 bases, with 12 bases between them. CDR3 protein: CASSLEGGAGGELFF. CDR3 in DNA: TGTGCCAGCAGCTTAGAAGGCGGGGCGGGCGGGGAGCTGTTTTTT.

The V and J genes are TRBV29-1 and TRBJ2-5; 9 positions agree with TRBD1. The germline V gene has CDR1 SQVTM and CDR2 ANQGSEA. This CDR3 is built from 12 residues. J gave up 5 bases and V 7 bases, and 5 bases lay outside the gene matches. The CDR3 reads CSATGGYETQYF. The DNA for the CDR3 is TGCAGCGCCACAGGGGGCTACGAGACCCAGTACTTC.

This chain joins TRBV19 and TRBJ1-3, with TRBD1 identical over 8 bases. The germline V gene encodes CDR1 LNHDA and CDR2 SQIVND (reference sequence). This CDR3 is 19 amino acids long. The trim removed 8 bases at V and 2 bases at J, leaving 20 bases unmatched. The CDR3 loop is CASRPPRTGGRLTGNTIYF. CDR3 in DNA: TGTGCCAGTCGTCCGCCTAGAACAGGGGGAAGGCTTACTGGAAACACCATATATTTT.